The rows below give T cell receptor beta chains drawn from one sample of a study of cytomegalovirus exposure and HLA in healthy donors. The repertoire was sequenced with immunoSEQ multiplex PCR; TCRdb's copy has only in-frame clones and lacks some. The data hold over 100,000 clones, with roughly 89% observed a single time. Material for sequencing was PBMCs. The receptors shown here come from a woman under 30 in good health and CMV-seronegative. Each CDR3 is given with its conserved first and last residue. The D gene is left open where the match is weak. Clone size is not always given. Where it is, it says once, few, many or a class for expanded clones.

length: 15
V: TRBV19
J: TRBJ2-2
D: -
size: -
CDR3: CASSTWFNSAGELFF
DNA: TGTGCCAGTAGTACGTGGTTTAATAGCGCCGGGGAGCTGTTTTTT

length: 14
V: TRBV25-1
J: TRBJ2-5
D: -
size: few
CDR3: CASSELQGWETQYF
DNA: TGTGCCAGCAGTGAACTACAGGGCTGGGAGACCCAGTACTTC

length: 15
V: TRBV19
J: TRBJ1-2
D: -
size: -
CDR3: CASSITGPSGYGYTF
DNA: TGTGCCAGTAGTATTACCGGGCCCAGCGGGTATGGCTACACCTTC

length: 13
V: TRBV10-2
J: TRBJ1-2
D: TRBD1
size: -
CDR3: CASTWTGTDGYTF
DNA: TGCGCCAGCACTTGGACAGGGACCGATGGCTACACCTTC

length: 13
V: TRBV2
J: TRBJ1-2
D: -
size: -
CDR3: CATTWTASYGYTF
DNA: TGTGCCACCACCTGGACAGCCTCCTATGGCTACACCTTC

length: 17
V: TRBV21-1
J: TRBJ2-2
D: -
size: -
CDR3: CASSKAGRGRNTGELFF
DNA: TGTGCCAGCAGCAAAGCAGGCAGGGGGCGCAACACCGGGGAGCTGTTTTTT

length: 14
V: TRBV2
J: TRBJ1-1
D: -
size: few
CDR3: CASSEGGRVTEAFF
DNA: TGTGCCAGCAGTGAAGGGGGGCGGGTGACTGAAGCTTTCTTT

length: 20
V: TRBV7-8
J: TRBJ1-2
D: -
size: -
CDR3: CASSLGFKGGGENGPYGYTF
DNA: TGTGCCAGCAGCTTAGGTTTTAAGGGTGGAGGGGAAAACGGACCCTATGGCTACACCTTC

length: 15
V: TRBV5-1
J: TRBJ2-7
D: TRBD2
size: -
CDR3: CASSLLAGSSYEQYF
DNA: TGCGCCAGCAGCTTATTAGCGGGAAGCTCCTACGAGCAGTACTTC

length: 14
V: TRBV9
J: TRBJ1-1
D: -
size: -
CDR3: CASSPGEVNTEAFF
DNA: TGTGCCAGCAGTCCTGGAGAGGTGAACACTGAAGCTTTCTTT

length: 13
V: TRBV5-1
J: TRBJ2-1
D: -
size: -
CDR3: CASSTGRLDGGFF
DNA: TGCGCCAGCAGCACCGGACGACTGGATGGAGGATTCTTC

length: 14
V: TRBV6-5
J: TRBJ2-3
D: TRBD2
size: once
CDR3: CASSRQASGDTQYF
DNA: TGTGCCAGCAGTCGGCAAGCTAGCGGGGATACGCAGTATTTT

length: 15
V: TRBV5-1
J: TRBJ2-5
D: TRBD1
size: -
CDR3: CASSWGTGGYKTQYF
DNA: TGCGCCAGCAGCTGGGGGACAGGGGGTTACAAGACCCAGTACTTC

length: 13
V: TRBV13
J: TRBJ2-7
D: -
size: -
CDR3: CASSLGRDYEQYF
DNA: TGTGCCAGCAGCTTAGGGAGGGACTACGAGCAGTACTTC

length: 12
V: TRBV2
J: TRBJ1-4
D: TRBD1
size: few
CDR3: CASSLGPGTGPF
DNA: TGTGCCAGCAGCCTGGGCCCCGGGACAGGGCCTTTT

length: 15
V: TRBV18
J: TRBJ2-6
D: -
size: -
CDR3: CASSPEATGANVLTF
DNA: TGTGCCAGCTCACCAGAGGCGACGGGGGCCAACGTCCTGACTTTC

length: 16
V: TRBV5-1
J: TRBJ2-3
D: TRBD1
size: -
CDR3: CASSFSGTEATDTQYF
DNA: TGCGCCAGCAGCTTCTCCGGGACAGAAGCCACAGATACGCAGTATTTT

length: 17
V: TRBV5-8
J: TRBJ2-7
D: TRBD1
size: -
CDR3: CASSLAPGTGTSYEQYF
DNA: TGTGCCAGCAGCTTGGCCCCCGGGACAGGGACCTCCTACGAGCAGTACTTC

length: 14
V: TRBV18
J: TRBJ1-4
D: TRBD1
size: -
CDR3: CASSRQGAPEKLFF
DNA: TGTGCCAGCTCGCGGCAGGGGGCGCCTGAAAAACTGTTTTTT

length: 16
V: TRBV9
J: TRBJ2-3
D: -
size: -
CDR3: CASSGGNGGSTDTQYF
DNA: TGTGCCAGCAGCGGGGGGAACGGGGGAAGCACAGATACGCAGTATTTT

length: 14
V: TRBV4-1
J: TRBJ2-1
D: -
size: -
CDR3: CASSQEGVYNEQFF
DNA: TGCGCCAGCAGCCAAGAAGGGGTCTACAATGAGCAGTTCTTC

length: 16
V: TRBV4-1
J: TRBJ2-5
D: -
size: -
CDR3: CASSQVPTGGLETQYF
DNA: TGCGCCAGCAGCCAAGTCCCCACCGGGGGGCTGGAGACCCAGTACTTC

length: 15
V: TRBV6-5
J: TRBJ2-2
D: TRBD1
size: -
CDR3: CASSRTGRNTGELFF
DNA: TGTGCCAGCAGTCGGACAGGGAGAAACACCGGGGAGCTGTTTTTT

length: 15
V: TRBV2
J: TRBJ1-2
D: TRBD1
size: -
CDR3: CASSPTATGAQGYTF
DNA: TGTGCCAGCAGCCCCACCGCGACAGGGGCGCAGGGCTACACCTTC

length: 14
V: TRBV11-2
J: TRBJ2-5
D: TRBD2
size: -
CDR3: CASSLTGRVETQYF
DNA: TGTGCCAGCAGCTTAACGGGGAGGGTAGAGACCCAGTACTTC

length: 12
V: TRBV7-9
J: TRBJ1-2
D: -
size: -
CDR3: CASSLGSEGYTF
DNA: TGTGCCAGCAGCTTAGGGTCTGAGGGCTACACCTTC

length: 15
V: TRBV5-1
J: TRBJ1-1
D: -
size: -
CDR3: CASSLVTRVTAEAFF
DNA: TGCGCCAGCAGCCTAGTTACTAGGGTAACTGCTGAAGCTTTCTTT

length: 14
V: TRBV9
J: TRBJ1-6
D: TRBD1
size: -
CDR3: CASRRQGGNSPLHF
DNA: TGTGCCAGCAGAAGACAGGGGGGGAATTCACCCCTCCACTTT

length: 13
V: TRBV19
J: TRBJ1-1
D: TRBD1
size: -
CDR3: CASSIRGLAEAFF
DNA: TGTGCCAGTAGTATCAGGGGGCTGGCTGAAGCTTTCTTT

length: 15
V: TRBV6-1
J: TRBJ2-7
D: TRBD2
size: -
CDR3: CASLRERGTTYEQYF
DNA: TGTGCCAGTCTTCGCGAGCGGGGGACCACCTACGAGCAGTACTTC

length: 16
V: TRBV2
J: TRBJ2-2
D: TRBD2
size: -
CDR3: CASTTMLAGTTGELFF
DNA: TGTGCCAGCACCACAATGCTAGCGGGGACCACCGGGGAGCTGTTTTTT

length: 15
V: TRBV6-1
J: TRBJ2-7
D: TRBD1
size: -
CDR3: CATGTRDRAPYEQYF
DNA: TGTGCCACCGGAACGCGGGACAGGGCCCCCTACGAGCAGTACTTC

length: 15
V: TRBV5-1
J: TRBJ1-1
D: -
size: once
CDR3: CASSSQQGVETEAFF
DNA: TGCGCCAGCAGCAGTCAACAGGGAGTGGAGACTGAAGCTTTCTTT

length: 13
V: TRBV14
J: TRBJ2-5
D: TRBD1
size: -
CDR3: CASSRPGGETQYF
DNA: TGTGCCAGCAGCCGCCCAGGGGGAGAGACCCAGTACTTC

length: 18
V: TRBV13
J: TRBJ2-3
D: TRBD1
size: once
CDR3: CASSSRTGPGPVGDTQYF
DNA: TGTGCCAGCAGCTCGAGGACAGGGCCCGGTCCGGTGGGAGATACGCAGTATTTT

length: 14
V: TRBV7-9
J: TRBJ2-1
D: TRBD1
size: -
CDR3: CASTTLTGGHEQFF
DNA: TGTGCCAGCACTACCCTCACAGGGGGACATGAGCAGTTCTTC

length: 14
V: TRBV29-1
J: TRBJ1-2
D: -
size: -
CDR3: CSVERVAKAEGYTF
DNA: TGCAGCGTTGAGAGGGTCGCCAAAGCGGAGGGCTACACCTTC

length: 17
V: TRBV5-4
J: TRBJ1-6
D: TRBD1
size: -
CDR3: CASSLDVRGMYNSPLHF
DNA: TGTGCCAGCAGCTTGGATGTCAGGGGGATGTATAATTCACCCCTCCACTTT

length: 15
V: TRBV5-4
J: TRBJ2-2
D: TRBD1
size: -
CDR3: CASTRGGGNTGELFF
DNA: TGTGCCAGCACCCGAGGGGGCGGGAACACCGGGGAGCTGTTTTTT

length: 14
V: TRBV2
J: TRBJ1-5
D: -
size: many
CDR3: CASAWTRDNQPQHF
DNA: TGTGCCAGCGCCTGGACAAGGGACAATCAGCCCCAGCATTTT

length: 16
V: TRBV6-5
J: TRBJ2-1
D: TRBD1
size: -
CDR3: CASSSHYRGDYNEQFF
DNA: TGTGCCAGCAGTTCGCACTACAGGGGGGATTACAATGAGCAGTTCTTC

length: 15
V: TRBV5-1
J: TRBJ1-3
D: TRBD1
size: -
CDR3: CASSSFGTGTNTIYF
DNA: TGCGCCAGCAGCTCCTTCGGGACAGGGACTAACACCATATATTTT

length: 15
V: TRBV9
J: TRBJ2-5
D: -
size: -
CDR3: CATSSGSDSRETQYF
DNA: TGTGCCACCAGCAGCGGTTCAGATTCAAGGGAGACCCAGTACTTC

length: 18
V: TRBV5-6
J: TRBJ1-4
D: TRBD1
size: -
CDR3: CASSLWGTGIPMGEKLFF
DNA: TGTGCCAGCAGCTTGTGGGGGACAGGGATACCAATGGGTGAAAAACTGTTTTTT

length: 15
V: TRBV7-6
J: TRBJ1-2
D: -
size: -
CDR3: CASSRRSRGAQGYTF
DNA: TGTGCCAGCAGCCGTAGGTCCAGGGGCGCTCAGGGCTACACCTTC

length: 14
V: TRBV19
J: TRBJ2-7
D: -
size: -
CDR3: CASSNWQGSHEQYF
DNA: TGTGCCAGTAGTAATTGGCAGGGGTCCCACGAGCAGTACTTC

length: 16
V: TRBV6-5
J: TRBJ2-6
D: TRBD1
size: -
CDR3: CASSYRDSSGANVLTF
DNA: TGTGCCAGCAGTTACAGGGACAGCTCTGGGGCCAACGTCCTGACTTTC

length: 15
V: TRBV6-1
J: TRBJ2-7
D: -
size: -
CDR3: CASRRDDGTSYEQYF
DNA: TGTGCCAGCAGGAGGGATGACGGCACGTCCTACGAGCAGTACTTC

length: 15
V: TRBV19
J: TRBJ2-2
D: -
size: -
CDR3: CASSTDSTNTGELFF
DNA: TGTGCCAGTAGTACGGACAGCACGAACACCGGGGAGCTGTTTTTT

length: 15
V: TRBV7-9
J: TRBJ1-2
D: -
size: -
CDR3: CASSSEPQGSYGYTF
DNA: TGTGCCAGCAGCTCGGAACCTCAGGGGAGCTATGGCTACACCTTC

length: 16
V: TRBV19
J: TRBJ1-2
D: -
size: -
CDR3: CASSIMPGGRVEGYTF
DNA: TGTGCCAGTAGTATAATGCCGGGGGGGCGGGTTGAAGGCTACACCTTC

length: 12
V: TRBV11-2
J: TRBJ1-5
D: -
size: -
CDR3: CASRAPGEPQHF
DNA: TGTGCCAGCAGGGCTCCCGGGGAGCCCCAGCATTTT

length: 16
V: TRBV18
J: TRBJ2-3
D: TRBD1
size: -
CDR3: CASSLMGTGVTDTQYF
DNA: TGTGCCAGCTCACTCATGGGGACAGGGGTAACAGATACGCAGTATTTT